This entry is about one TCR beta chain. The sample comes from a study of blood T cell repertoires in COVID-19. Study-wide background: T cells, B-cell-depleted T cells, or PBMCs provided the cDNA or gDNA that served as material.

The assay was immunoSEQ multiplex PCR, and TCRdb's table has in-frame clones only and misses some. The table has some 220,000 clones, approximately 80% seen once. The CDR3 is 14 amino acids. Germline V gene data show CDR1 as MNHEY and CDR2 as SMNVEV (reference sequence). The trim removed 3 bases at V and 8 bases at J, leaving 6 bases unmatched. The rearrangement links TRBV27 to TRBJ2-1; TRBD2 aligns across 8 bases. Sequencing used peripheral blood. The receptor's source is a man aged 50 to 59 with active or convalescent COVID-19. In DNA, the CDR3 is TGTGCCAGCAGTTTGGGACGGGGGGGCTATGAGCAGTTCTTC. Its protein product is CASSLGRGGYEQFF.